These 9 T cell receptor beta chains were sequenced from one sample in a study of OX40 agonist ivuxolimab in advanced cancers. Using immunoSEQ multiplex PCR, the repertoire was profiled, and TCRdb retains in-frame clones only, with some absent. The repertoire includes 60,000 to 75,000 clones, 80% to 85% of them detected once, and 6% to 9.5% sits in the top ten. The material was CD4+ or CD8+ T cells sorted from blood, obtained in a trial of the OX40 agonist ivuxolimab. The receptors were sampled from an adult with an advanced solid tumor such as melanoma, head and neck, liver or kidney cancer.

In nucleotides, the CDR3 is TGTGCCAGCAGCTTAACGTGGACTAGGGCCTACAATGAGCAGTTCTTC. Its translation is CASSLTWTRAYNEQFF. The rearrangement links TRBV7-3 to TRBJ2-1; 7 nucleotides line up with TRBD2. The CDR3 has 16 amino acids. V trimming: 0 bases; J trimming: 2 bases; junction bases outside the gene matches: 4. Germline-derived CDR1 and CDR2 are SGHTA and FQGTGA.

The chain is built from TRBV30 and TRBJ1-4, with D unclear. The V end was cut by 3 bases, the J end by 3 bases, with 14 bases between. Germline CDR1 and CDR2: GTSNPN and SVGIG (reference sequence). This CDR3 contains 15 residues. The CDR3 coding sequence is TGTGCCTGGAGAACTTTCGAACAGCCTAATGAAAAACTGTTTTTT. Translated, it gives CAWRTFEQPNEKLFF.

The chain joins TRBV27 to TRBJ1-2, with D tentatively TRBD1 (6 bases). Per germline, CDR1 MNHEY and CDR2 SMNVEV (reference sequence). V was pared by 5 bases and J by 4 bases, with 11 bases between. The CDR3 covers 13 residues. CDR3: CASSPGASYGYTF. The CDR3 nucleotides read TGTGCCAGCAGTCCAGGGGCGAGCTATGGCTACACCTTC.

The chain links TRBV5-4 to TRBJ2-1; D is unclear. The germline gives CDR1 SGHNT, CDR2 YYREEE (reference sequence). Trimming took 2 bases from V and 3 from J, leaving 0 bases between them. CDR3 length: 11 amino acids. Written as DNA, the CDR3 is TGTGCCAGCAGCTTCTACAATGAGCAGTTCTTC. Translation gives CASSFYNEQFF.

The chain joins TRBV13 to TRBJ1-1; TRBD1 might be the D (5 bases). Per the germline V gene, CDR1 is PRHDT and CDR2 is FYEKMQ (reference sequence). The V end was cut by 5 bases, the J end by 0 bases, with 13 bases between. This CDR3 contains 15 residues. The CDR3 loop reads CASSRRGRLNTEAFF. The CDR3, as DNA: TGTGCCAGCAGCCGTCGGGGACGGTTGAACACTGAAGCTTTCTTT.

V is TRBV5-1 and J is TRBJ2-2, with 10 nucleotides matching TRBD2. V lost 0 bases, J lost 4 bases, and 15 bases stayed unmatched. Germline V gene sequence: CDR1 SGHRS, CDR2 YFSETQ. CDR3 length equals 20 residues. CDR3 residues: CASSLADTSGDHRFTGELFF. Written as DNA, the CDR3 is TGCGCCAGCAGCTTGGCCGATACTAGCGGGGACCACCGATTCACCGGGGAGCTGTTTTTT.

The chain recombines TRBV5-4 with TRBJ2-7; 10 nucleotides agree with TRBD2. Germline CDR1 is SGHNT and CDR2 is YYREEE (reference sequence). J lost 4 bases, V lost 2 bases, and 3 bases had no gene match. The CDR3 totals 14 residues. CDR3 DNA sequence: TGTGCCAGCAGCTTATGGACTAGCGGATACGAGCAGTACTTC. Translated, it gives CASSLWTSGYEQYF. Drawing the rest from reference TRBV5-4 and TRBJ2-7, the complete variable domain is ETGVTQSPTHLIKTRGQQVTLRCSSQSGHNTVSWYQQALGQGPQFIFQYYREEENGRGNFPPRFSGLQFPNYSSELNVNALELDDSALYLCASSLWTSGYEQYFGPGTRLTVT.

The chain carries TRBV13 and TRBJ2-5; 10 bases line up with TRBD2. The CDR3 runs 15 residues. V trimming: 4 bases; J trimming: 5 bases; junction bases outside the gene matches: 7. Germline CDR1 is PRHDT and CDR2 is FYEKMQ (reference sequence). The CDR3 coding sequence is TGTGCCAGCAGCTCTCCGGGACTAGCGACGGAGACCCAGTACTTC. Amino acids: CASSSPGLATETQYF.

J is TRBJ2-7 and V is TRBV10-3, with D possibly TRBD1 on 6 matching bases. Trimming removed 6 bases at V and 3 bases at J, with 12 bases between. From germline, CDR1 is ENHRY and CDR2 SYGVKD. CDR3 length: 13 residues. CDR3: CAIRTDSVYEQYF. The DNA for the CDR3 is TGTGCCATCAGAACGGACAGCGTCTACGAGCAGTACTTC.